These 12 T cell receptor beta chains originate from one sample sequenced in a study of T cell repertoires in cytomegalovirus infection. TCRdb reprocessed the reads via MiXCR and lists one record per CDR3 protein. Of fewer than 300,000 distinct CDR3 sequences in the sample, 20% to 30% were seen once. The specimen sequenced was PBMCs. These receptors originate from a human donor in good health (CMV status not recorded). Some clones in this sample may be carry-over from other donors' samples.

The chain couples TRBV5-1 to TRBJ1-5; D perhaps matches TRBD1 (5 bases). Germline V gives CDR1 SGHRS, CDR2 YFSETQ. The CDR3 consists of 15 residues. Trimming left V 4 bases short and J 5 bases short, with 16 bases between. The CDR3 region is CASSTVPGSDQPQHF. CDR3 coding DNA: TGCGCCAGCAGCACCGTTCCAGGGTCGGATCAGCCCCAGCATTTT. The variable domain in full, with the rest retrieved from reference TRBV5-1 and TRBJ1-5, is KAGVTQTPRYLIKTRGQQVTLSCSPISGHRSVSWYQQTPGQGLQFLFEYFSETQRNKGNFPGRFSGRQFSNSRSEMNVSTLELGDSALYLCASSTVPGSDQPQHFGDGTRLSIL.

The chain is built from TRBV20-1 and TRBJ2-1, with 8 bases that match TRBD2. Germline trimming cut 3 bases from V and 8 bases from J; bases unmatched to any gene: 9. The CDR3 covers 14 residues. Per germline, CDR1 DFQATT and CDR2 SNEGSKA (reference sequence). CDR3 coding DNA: TGCAGTGCTAGTACGGGGGGGCCTTTGGATGAGCAGTTCTTC. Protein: CSASTGGPLDEQFF.

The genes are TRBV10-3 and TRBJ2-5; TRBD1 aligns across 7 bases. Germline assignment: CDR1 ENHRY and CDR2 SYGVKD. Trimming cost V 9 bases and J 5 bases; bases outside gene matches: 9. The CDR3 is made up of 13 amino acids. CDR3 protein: CAISDRVAETQYF. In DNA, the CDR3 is TGTGCCATTAGCGACAGGGTAGCCGAGACCCAGTACTTC.

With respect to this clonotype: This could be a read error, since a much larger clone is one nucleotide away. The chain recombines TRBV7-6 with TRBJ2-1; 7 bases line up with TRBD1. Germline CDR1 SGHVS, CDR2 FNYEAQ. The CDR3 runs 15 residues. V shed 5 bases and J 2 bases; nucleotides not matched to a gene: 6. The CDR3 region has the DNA TGTGCCAGCAGCCCTACAGGGGACCCCTACAATGAGCAGTTCTTC. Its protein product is CASSPTGDPYNEQFF.

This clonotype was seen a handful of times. Here the CDR3 reads CASSFGGGITGELFF. The CDR3 nucleotides are TGTGCCAGCAGCTTTGGTGGGGGGATCACCGGGGAGCTGTTTTTT. The V gene is TRBV7-2, the J gene TRBJ2-2; TRBD2 is a possible D gene (6 bases). V was clipped by 3 bases and J by 4 bases, with 12 bases between them. This CDR3 is built from 15 residues. Germline V gene sequence: CDR1 SGHTA, CDR2 FQGNSA.

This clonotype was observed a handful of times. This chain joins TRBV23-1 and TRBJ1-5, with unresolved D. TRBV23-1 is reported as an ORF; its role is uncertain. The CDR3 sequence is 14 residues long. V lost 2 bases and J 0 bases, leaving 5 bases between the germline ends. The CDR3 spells CASSQSCSNQPQHF. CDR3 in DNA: TGCGCCAGCAGTCAAAGTTGTAGCAATCAGCCCCAGCATTTT.

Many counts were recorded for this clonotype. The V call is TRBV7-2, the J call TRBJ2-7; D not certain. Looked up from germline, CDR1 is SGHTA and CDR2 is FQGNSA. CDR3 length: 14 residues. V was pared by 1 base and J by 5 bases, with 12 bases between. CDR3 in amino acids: CASSLVGFRNEQYF. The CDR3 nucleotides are TGTGCCAGCAGCTTAGTGGGGTTTCGGAACGAGCAGTACTTC. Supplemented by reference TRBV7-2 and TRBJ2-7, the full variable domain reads GAGVSQSPSNKVTEKGKDVELRCDPISGHTALYWYRQSLGQGLEFLIYFQGNSAPDKSGLPSDRFSAERTGGSVSTLTIQRTQQEDSAVYLCASSLVGFRNEQYFGPGTRLTVT.

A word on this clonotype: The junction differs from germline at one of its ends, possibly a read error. CDR3 sequence reads: CATSFSPQRGPKAGELFF. The CDR3, as DNA: TGTGCCACCAGCTTCTCACCACAGCGGGGCCCAAAAGCCGGGGAGCTGTTTTTT. The chain links TRBV7-8 to TRBJ2-2; the match to TRBD2 covers 7 bases. This CDR3 is 18 amino acids long. Germline lookup yields CDR1 SGHVS and CDR2 FQNEAQ.

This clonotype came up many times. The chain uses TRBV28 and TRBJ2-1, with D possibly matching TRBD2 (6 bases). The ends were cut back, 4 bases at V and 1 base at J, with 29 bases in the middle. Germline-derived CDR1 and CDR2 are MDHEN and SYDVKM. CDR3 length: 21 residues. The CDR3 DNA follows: TGTGCCAGCAGTTATCCCCGGAGTGAACTAGCAGTCGTGCAGTCCTACAATGAGCAGTTCTTC. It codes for CASSYPRSELAVVQSYNEQFF. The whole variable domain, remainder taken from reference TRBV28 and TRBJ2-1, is DVKVTQSSRYLVKRTGEKVFLECVQDMDHENMFWYRQDPGLGLRLIYFSYDVKMKEKGDIPEGYSVSREKKERFSLILESASTNQTSMYLCASSYPRSELAVVQSYNEQFFGPGTRLTVL.

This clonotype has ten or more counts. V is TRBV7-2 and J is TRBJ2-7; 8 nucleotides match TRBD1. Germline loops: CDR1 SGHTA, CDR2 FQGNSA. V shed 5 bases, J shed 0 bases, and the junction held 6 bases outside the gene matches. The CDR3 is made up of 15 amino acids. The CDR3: CASSPRQGNSYEQYF. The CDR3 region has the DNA TGTGCCAGCAGCCCGAGACAGGGGAACTCCTACGAGCAGTACTTC.

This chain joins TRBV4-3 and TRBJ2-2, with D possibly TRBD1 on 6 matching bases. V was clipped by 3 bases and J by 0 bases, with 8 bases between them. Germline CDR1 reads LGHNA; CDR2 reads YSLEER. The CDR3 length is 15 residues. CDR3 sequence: CASSQGHSNTGELFF. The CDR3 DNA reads TGCGCCAGCAGCCAGGGACACTCGAACACCGGGGAGCTGTTTTTT.

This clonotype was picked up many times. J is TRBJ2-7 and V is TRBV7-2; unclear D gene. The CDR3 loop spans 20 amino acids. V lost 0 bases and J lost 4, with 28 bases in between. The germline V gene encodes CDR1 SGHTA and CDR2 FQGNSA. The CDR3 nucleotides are TGTGCCAGCAGCTTAGCGACCACGGCCGTGGTGTTCCCCCTGGGGTACGAGCAGTACTTC. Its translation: CASSLATTAVVFPLGYEQYF.